The 6 T cell receptor beta chains below were found in one sample sequenced in a study of T cell clonotyping in hematopoietic cell transplantation (dated by TCRdb to about 2021). Libraries came from the immunoSEQ multiplex PCR assay. TCRdb re-hosts the immuneACCESS table, in-frame sequences only. Its copies lack some clones; in the studies checked, an unresolved V gene accounts for under half of them, and the cause for the rest is not known. For this sample there are 16,000 or so clones; around 90% appear just once. The ten biggest clones cover over 4.5% of the sample. Sequenced input: peripheral blood mononuclear cells. Receptors originate from a man aged 35 to 55 in good health. Some clones in this sample may be carry-over from other donors' samples.

J is TRBJ2-2 and V is TRBV6-9; D is ambiguous. The CDR3 consists of 13 residues. Germline V gene sequence: CDR1 MNHGY, CDR2 SVAAGI. Trimming took off 5 bases at V and 7 bases at J, with 11 bases between the two ends. The CDR3 is CASSQTPNGELFF. The CDR3 bases are TGTGCCAGCAGTCAGACTCCTAACGGGGAGCTGTTTTTT.

In nucleotides, the CDR3 is TGTGCCAGCAGTGAATATGGACAAGAGACCCAGTACTTC. Encoded protein: CASSEYGQETQYF. The J gene is TRBJ2-5, the V gene TRBV2; D is ambiguous. Per germline, CDR1 SNHLY and CDR2 FYNNEI. The CDR3 extends over 13 amino acids. Deletions cut 2 bases from V and 2 bases from J, with 6 bases between.

The chain is built from TRBV6-6 and TRBJ1-1, with D unclear. Trimming pared 2 bases from V and 2 bases from J, leaving 9 bases between. Germline V gives CDR1 MNHNY, CDR2 SVGAGI (reference sequence). CDR3 length: 14 amino acids. CDR3 loop: CASSYVQLNTEAFF. DNA for the CDR3: TGTGCCAGCAGTTACGTACAGCTAAACACTGAAGCTTTCTTT.

The J gene is TRBJ2-6, the V gene TRBV2; D is unresolved. The CDR3 sequence is 15 residues long. V gave up 3 bases and J gave up 0 bases, with 6 bases separating them. CDR1 SNHLY and CDR2 FYNNEI come from the germline V gene. CDR3 in DNA: TGTGCCAGCAGTGACTGGTTCTCTGGGGCCAACGTCCTGACTTTC. Protein product: CASSDWFSGANVLTF.

The chain carries TRBV5-5 and TRBJ1-5; D is perhaps TRBD1 (5 bases). Germline CDR1 and CDR2: SGHKS and YYEKEE (reference sequence). V lost 1 base to trimming and J lost 7 bases, with 15 bases between them. The CDR3 sequence is 15 residues long. The CDR3 loop is CASSLSGAGLQPQHF. For the CDR3, the DNA is TGTGCCAGCAGCTTGTCCGGGGCCGGGTTGCAGCCCCAGCATTTT.

The genes are TRBV7-2 and TRBJ2-2; D may match TRBD1 or TRBD2 (5 bases each). The CDR3 loop spans 16 amino acids. The germline CDR1 and CDR2 sequences are SGHTA and FQGNSA. Trimming pared 1 base from V and 2 bases from J, leaving 11 bases between. CDR3 amino acids: CASSLGGTKNTGELFF. DNA for the CDR3: TGTGCCAGCAGCTTAGGTGGGACCAAAAACACCGGGGAGCTGTTTTTT.